The 14 T cell receptor beta chains given below trace back to one sample, sequenced in a study of cytotoxic CD8 clonotypes in ibrutinib-treated CLL. Libraries were prepared by immunoSEQ multiplex PCR; TCRdb keeps only in-frame clonotypes and omits some of them. Of a few hundred thousand clones listed, 70% to 80% are singletons. The input for sequencing was PBMCs, taken before ibrutinib treatment. The receptors derive from a human donor with chronic lymphocytic leukemia.

This chain uses TRBV4-1 with TRBJ2-5; D is uncertain. The V gene lost 1 base and the J gene lost 0 bases, with 3 bases spanning the gap. The germline V gene has CDR1 MGHRA and CDR2 YSYEKL. The CDR3 totals 13 residues. The CDR3 region is CASSQVDQETQYF. DNA for the CDR3: TGCGCCAGCAGCCAAGTAGACCAAGAGACCCAGTACTTC.

The chain has TRBV28 and TRBJ2-2, with TRBD2 matching over 10 bases. With V trimmed by 7 bases and J by 5 bases, 13 bases remained unmatched. CDR3 length equals 17 residues. CDR1 and CDR2 from the germline V gene are MDHEN and SYDVKM. CDR3 in amino acids: CASTQAGGGGLTGELFF. The CDR3 DNA reads TGTGCCAGCACCCAAGCGGGAGGGGGTGGCCTGACCGGGGAGCTGTTTTTT.

This clone was recorded at least ten times. The CDR3 spells CASSQDNRRETQYF. The CDR3 DNA reads TGTGCCAGCAGCCAGGACAACCGCAGGGAGACCCAGTACTTC. V usage is TRBV5-4 and J usage is TRBJ2-5; D is perhaps TRBD1 (5 bases). The V gene lost 4 bases and the J gene lost 5 bases, with 15 bases spanning the gap. The CDR3 is made up of 14 amino acids. Germline CDR1 reads SGHNT; CDR2 reads YYREEE (reference sequence).

The genes are TRBV5-5 and TRBJ2-7; D not certain. The germline CDR1 and CDR2 sequences are SGHKS and YYEKEE (reference sequence). This CDR3 has 15 amino acids. Trimming left V 4 bases short and J 0 bases short, with 14 bases between. The CDR3 region has the DNA TGTGCCAGCAGCCAACGAAACACCCTCTCCTACGAGCAGTACTTC. Translation gives CASSQRNTLSYEQYF.

The chain combines TRBV4-3 with TRBJ2-6; D gene unclear. V was pared by 4 bases and J by 3 bases, with 13 bases between. The CDR3 is made up of 16 amino acids. Per the germline V gene, CDR1 is LGHNA and CDR2 is YSLEER. DNA for the CDR3: TGCGCCAGCAGCCCAATCATAGGGATTGGGGCCAACGTCCTGACTTTC. Protein: CASSPIIGIGANVLTF.

This chain links TRBV7-2 with TRBJ2-7; a weak D match, TRBD2 (6 bases). With 5 bases removed from V and 1 base from J, the gap between germline ends came to 12 bases. This CDR3 is built from 14 residues. CDR1 is SGHTA and CDR2 is FQGNSA in the germline V gene. In nucleotides, the CDR3 is TGTGCCAGCAGCCGCGGGGACGTATCCTACGAGCAGTACTTC. It encodes CASSRGDVSYEQYF.

The rearrangement links TRBV11-2 to TRBJ1-4; D is undetermined. The V gene lost 5 bases and the J gene lost 7 bases, with 14 bases spanning the gap. Per the germline V gene, CDR1 is SGHAT and CDR2 is FQNNGV. There are 14 residues in the CDR3. CDR3 coding DNA: TGTGCCAGCAGCCACCCCGTCGGTTTTGAAAAACTGTTTTTT. This gives the protein CASSHPVGFEKLFF.

This chain joins TRBV19 and TRBJ1-1, with D perhaps matching TRBD1 (5 bases). The CDR3 extends over 13 amino acids. Germline CDR1 is LNHDA and CDR2 is SQIVND (reference sequence). V was cut by 6 bases and J by 1 base, with 9 bases left in between. The CDR3 bases are TGTGCCAGTAGGACGACAGCGAACACTGAAGCTTTCTTT. It yields the protein CASRTTANTEAFF.

V gene TRBV9 combines with J gene TRBJ2-1, with D perhaps TRBD1 or TRBD2 (5 bases each). The CDR3 extends over 19 amino acids. V lost 0 bases and J lost 2, with 21 bases in between. The germline gives CDR1 SGDLS, CDR2 YYNGEE. The CDR3 region is CASSVGGGPGLGTYNEQFF. The CDR3 coding sequence is TGTGCCAGCAGCGTAGGGGGCGGGCCCGGACTTGGGACCTACAATGAGCAGTTCTTC.

The chain joins TRBV2 to TRBJ2-7, with 11 nucleotides matching TRBD1. V shed 7 bases, J shed 1 base, and the junction held 6 bases outside the gene matches. Germline V gene data show CDR1 as SNHLY and CDR2 as FYNNEI. The CDR3 has 15 residues. CDR3: CASKRGQGASYEQYF. CDR3 in DNA: TGTGCCAGCAAAAGAGGACAGGGGGCGTCCTACGAGCAGTACTTC. Full variable domain (outside the CDR3, taken from reference TRBV2 and TRBJ2-7): EPEVTQTPSHQVTQMGQEVILRCVPISNHLYFYWYRQILGQKVEFLVSFYNNEISEKSEIFDDQFSVERPDGSNFTLKIRSTKLEDSAMYFCASKRGQGASYEQYFGPGTRLTVT.

J is TRBJ2-5 and V is TRBV5-1; TRBD2 agrees at 14 bases. Germline V lookup: CDR1 SGHRS, CDR2 YFSETQ. J gave up 5 bases and V 7 bases, and 4 bases lay outside the gene matches. The CDR3 is made up of 14 amino acids. The CDR3 here is CASGTSGSSETQYF. CDR3 nucleotide sequence: TGCGCCAGCGGGACTAGCGGGAGCAGTGAGACCCAGTACTTC.

The CDR3 DNA sequence: TGTGCCAGCAGTCTCAGGGTGCCCGGCTACACCTTC. Translation gives CASSLRVPGYTF. This chain joins TRBV6-5 and TRBJ1-2, with TRBD1 as a possible D gene (5 bases). Germline CDR1 reads MNHEY; CDR2 reads SVGAGI. This CDR3 has 12 amino acids. V lost 5 bases and J lost 8, with 12 bases in between.

V usage is TRBV6-1 and J usage is TRBJ2-1, with 9 nucleotides matching TRBD2. Germline CDR1 and CDR2: MNHNS and SASEGT. V lost 1 base to trimming and J lost 8 bases; unmatched junction nucleotides: 6. The CDR3 runs 15 residues. Here the CDR3 DNA reads TGTGCCAGCAGTGAAGGCGGGAGGGCCATCGATGAGCAGTTCTTC. Encoded protein: CASSEGGRAIDEQFF.

V usage is TRBV5-1 and J usage is TRBJ1-2; TRBD1 agrees at 7 bases. The J segment lost 4 bases and the V segment lost 5 bases, leaving 14 bases of the junction unmatched. CDR3 length: 16 residues. CDR1 SGHRS and CDR2 YFSETQ come from the germline V gene. CDR3 DNA sequence: TGCGCCAGCAGTTCTACACCGGGACAGAATGCCTATGGCTACACCTTC. This translates into CASSSTPGQNAYGYTF.